This T cell receptor (beta chain) was identified in a study of T cell repertoires in cytomegalovirus infection. In the study overall: HLA-B-restricted CMV epitopes that are well studied, plus recently identified HLA-C-restricted ones, were used by the study. Both CMV infection and a matching HLA type were indicated by public TCR beta signatures. Study results and caveats: Dominating the ex vivo response were TCR beta clonotypes that were CMV-specific and HLA-C-restricted. Using cumulative public TCR beta family frequency, the authors identified those who carried CMV together with the relevant HLA.

TCRdb reprocessed the reads via MiXCR and lists one record per CDR3 protein. The table includes about 920,000 distinct CDR3 sequences, approximately 32% detected once. The CDR3 consists of 14 residues. Germline V gives CDR1 MNHEY, CDR2 SVGEGT. V lost 4 bases, J lost 5 bases, and 3 bases stayed unmatched. A word on this clonotype: Its antigen is as yet unknown.

The receptor comes from a human donor in good health (CMV status not recorded). Some clones in this sample may be carry-over from other donors' samples. The chain is built from TRBV6-2 or TRBV6-3 and TRBJ2-2; TRBD1 matches at 8 bases. This specimen consisted of cultured CD8+ T cells from PBMCs, obtained from culture after CMV antigen stimulation. CDR3 sequence: CASSWTGTTGELFF. DNA of the CDR3: TGTGCCAGCAGTTGGACAGGGACAACCGGGGAGCTGTTTTTT.